This T cell receptor (beta chain) stems from a study of metastatic and nonmetastatic thyroid tumors. Study summary: Blood and tumor or nodule tissue repertoires from malignant and benign thyroid patients were compared. Study-wide points: Within blood and tumor, benign nodules reportedly had significantly lower TCR beta diversity than malignant thyroid tumors did.

As handled by the study authors: Between-group CDR3 differences, defined by clinicopathological status, yielded a distant-metastasis classifier for papillary thyroid cancer. TCRdb used MiXCR to call clones anew from the PCR reads. The V and J calls reflect TCRdb's pipeline rather than the authors' work. The sample holds just under 20,000 clones, roughly 20% seen once. This clone has a handful of counts. The antigen is unknown. All patients were untreated before thyroid surgery. The source material was tumor tissue. The sequence was collected from a male donor with papillary thyroid cancer or a benign thyroid nodule (not recorded which). Some clones in this sample may be carry-over from other donors' samples.

In DNA form, the CDR3 reads TGTGCCAGCAGTTCGCCGACTAGCGCCGGCTACGAGCAGTACTTC. Encoded protein: CASSSPTSAGYEQYF. The chain recombines TRBV6-2 or TRBV6-3 with TRBJ2-7; TRBD2 matches 8 bases. The CDR3 sequence is 15 residues long. Trimming at V came to 4 bases and at J to 3 bases, leaving 8 bases not matched to a gene. Germline CDR1 is MNHEY and CDR2 is SVGEGT.